The 27 T cell receptor beta chains reported below all come from one sample, sequenced in a study of blood T cell repertoires in COVID-19 (dated by TCRdb to the early 2020s). Receptor libraries were prepared by the immunoSEQ multiplex PCR assay. This is the immuneACCESS table as TCRdb keeps it, with only in-frame sequences that have V and J called. A part of the clones is gone; compared with another copy, unresolved V genes explain less than half, and the rest is unexplained. The sample table shows 130,000 or so clones, and around 75% are seen once. The leading ten clones occupy 5% of the sample. Sequencing was done on a sample of peripheral blood. These receptors were taken from a woman in her seventies with COVID-19, enrolled during active disease.

The chain links TRBV18 to TRBJ1-6; possible D gene TRBD1, 5 bases. Deletions cut 0 bases from V and 5 bases from J, with 8 bases between. This CDR3 region has 15 residues. Germline CDR1 is KGHSH and CDR2 is LQKENI. CDR3 sequence (DNA): TGTGCCAGCTCACCACCACGGGGGGATAATTCACCCCTCCACTTT. As protein: CASSPPRGDNSPLHF.

This rearrangement joins TRBV3-1 (or the pseudogene TRBV3-2) to TRBJ2-7; maybe TRBD2 (6 bases). Germline V gene data show CDR1 as LGHDT and CDR2 as YNNKEL (reference sequence). This CDR3 is built from 13 residues. Trimming took 1 base from V and 3 from J, leaving 7 bases between them. The CDR3 here is CASSQGGNYEQYF. DNA for the CDR3: TGTGCCAGCAGCCAAGGCGGGAACTACGAGCAGTACTTC.

V usage is TRBV6-5 and J usage is TRBJ1-1, with D uncertain. The CDR3 contains 15 residues. Looked up from germline, CDR1 is MNHEY and CDR2 is SVGAGI. V gave up 6 bases and J gave up 0 bases, with 14 bases separating them. The CDR3 sequence: CASSQLPWLNTEAFF. As DNA, the CDR3 is TGTGCCAGCAGCCAACTCCCATGGTTGAACACTGAAGCTTTCTTT.

V is TRBV5-4 and J is TRBJ2-1, with 10 bases identical to TRBD2. The CDR3 spans 16 residues. Germline V gene lookup returns CDR1 SGHNT and CDR2 YYREEE (reference sequence). V lost 3 bases, J lost 0 bases, and 3 bases stayed unmatched. CDR3 DNA: TGTGCCAGCAGCTCTAGCGGGGGCCGCTCCTACAATGAGCAGTTCTTC. Amino acids: CASSSSGGRSYNEQFF.

The CDR3 here is CASSQDTGTGQHF. DNA for the CDR3: TGCGCCAGCAGCCAAGATACGGGTACGGGCCAGCATTTT. The V and J genes are TRBV4-1 and TRBJ1-5; D gene ambiguous. This CDR3 spans 13 amino acids. Trimming pared 0 bases from V and 12 bases from J, leaving 12 bases between. The V gene's germline CDR1 is MGHRA and CDR2 YSYEKL.

This clone was picked up a small number of times. This chain joins TRBV7-9 and TRBJ2-5; 10 bases map to TRBD1. The CDR3 has 15 amino acids. J was trimmed by 0 bases and V by 6 bases; bases with no gene match: 4. The V gene's germline CDR1 is SEHNR and CDR2 FQNEAQ (reference sequence). This chain's CDR3 is CASRGGQGNQETQYF. The CDR3 DNA sequence: TGTGCCAGCAGGGGGGGACAGGGGAACCAAGAGACCCAGTACTTC.

This chain connects TRBV5-6 to TRBJ1-2; 8 bases match TRBD1. Losses at the gene ends were 2 bases for V and 4 bases for J; bases not matched to a gene: 7. The CDR3 has 15 residues. Germline V gives CDR1 SGHDT, CDR2 YYEEEE. The CDR3 bases are TGTGCCAGCAGCTTTGGCCAGGGGGCTGTCTATGGCTACACCTTC. As protein: CASSFGQGAVYGYTF.

This clone was counted only a few times. The DNA of the CDR3 is TGTGCCAGCAGCCAACAGTGGGACATTGTAGGAAAACTGTTTTTT. The encoded protein is CASSQQWDIVGKLFF. The V and J genes are TRBV3-1 (or the pseudogene TRBV3-2) and TRBJ1-4, with a possible D match to TRBD1 (6 bases). Germline V CDR1 and CDR2: LGHDT, YNNKEL (reference sequence). This CDR3 region has 15 residues. V lost 2 bases and J 10 bases, leaving 17 bases between the germline ends.

The chain combines TRBV7-6 with TRBJ2-6; D gene ambiguous. The CDR3 sequence is 17 residues long. The germline V gene has CDR1 SGHVS and CDR2 FNYEAQ. Trimming removed 4 bases from V and 0 bases from J, with 13 bases in between. The CDR3 sequence: CASSSVESLSGANVLTF. CDR3 coding DNA: TGTGCCAGCAGCTCAGTGGAGTCTCTCTCTGGGGCCAACGTCCTGACTTTC.

V usage is TRBV28 and J usage is TRBJ2-2; no definite D call. The germline CDR1 and CDR2 sequences are MDHEN and SYDVKM. Trimming stripped 8 bases from V and 4 bases from J, with 17 bases between. The CDR3 consists of 15 residues. The CDR3: CASRTSGIGTGELFF. DNA of the CDR3: TGTGCCAGCCGCACATCAGGCATCGGCACCGGGGAGCTGTTTTTT.

CDR3 sequence: CASSLSGQLGEGQYF. The CDR3 bases are TGTGCCAGCAGCTTATCGGGACAGCTTGGGGAAGGGCAGTACTTC. This chain joins TRBV11-3 and TRBJ2-7, with 7 bases lining up with TRBD1. Germline assignment: CDR1 SGHNT and CDR2 YENEEA. V was clipped by 2 bases and J by 9 bases; unmatched bases: 13. The CDR3 has 15 amino acids.

The gene calls are TRBV2 and TRBJ2-5, with 10 bases aligning to TRBD1. J was trimmed by 4 bases and V by 6 bases; bases with no gene match: 8. CDR3 length: 15 residues. In germline, CDR1 is SNHLY, CDR2 FYNNEI. CDR3 nucleotide sequence: TGTGCCAGCAGAGGGACAGGGGTGAGAATAGAGACCCAGTACTTC. This translates into CASRGTGVRIETQYF.

The rearrangement links TRBV7-2 to TRBJ2-3, with 12 bases matching TRBD2. J lost 5 bases, V lost 1 base, and 7 bases had no gene match. This CDR3 has 17 residues. Germline lookup yields CDR1 SGHTA and CDR2 FQGNSA. The CDR3 nucleotides read TGTGCCAGCAGCTTAGGGCTAGCGGGGGGGCCCAGAGATACGCAGTATTTT. Amino acid sequence: CASSLGLAGGPRDTQYF.

CDR3 loop: CASSLGITSGGAGETQYF. For the CDR3, the DNA is TGTGCCAGCAGTTTGGGAATAACGAGCGGGGGGGCCGGAGAGACCCAGTACTTC. The rearrangement links TRBV6-2 or TRBV6-3 to TRBJ2-5; 10 bases agree with TRBD2. This CDR3 spans 18 amino acids. In germline, CDR1 is MNHEY, CDR2 SVGEGT. With 4 bases clipped from V and 4 bases from J, the junction kept 15 bases outside the gene matches.

V is TRBV7-2 and J is TRBJ1-4; no firm D call. The CDR3 sequence is 15 residues long. Looked up from germline, CDR1 is SGHTA and CDR2 is FQGNSA. The ends were cut back, 5 bases at V and 2 bases at J, with 12 bases in the middle. The CDR3 coding sequence is TGTGCCAGCAGCGTGTACGGGTCGACTAATGAAAAACTGTTTTTT. It codes for CASSVYGSTNEKLFF. The variable domain in full, completed from reference TRBV7-2 and TRBJ1-4, reads GAGVSQSPSNKVTEKGKDVELRCDPISGHTALYWYRQSLGQGLEFLIYFQGNSAPDKSGLPSDRFSAERTGGSVSTLTIQRTQQEDSAVYLCASSVYGSTNEKLFFGSGTQLSVL.

This clone was detected only once. The chain uses TRBV7-9 and TRBJ1-6; D is uncertain. The CDR3 runs to 19 residues. The ends were cut back, 6 bases at V and 0 bases at J, with 21 bases in the middle. Looked up from germline, CDR1 is SEHNR and CDR2 is FQNEAQ (reference sequence). The CDR3 DNA is TGTGCCAGCAGACGAGGGTCGTCAGGCTTAAGCTCCTATAATTCACCCCTCCACTTT. The encoded protein is CASRRGSSGLSSYNSPLHF.

This chain uses TRBV10-3 with TRBJ2-3; 10 bases line up with TRBD1. The J segment lost 3 bases and the V segment lost 10 bases, leaving 4 bases of the junction unmatched. The germline V gene encodes CDR1 ENHRY and CDR2 SYGVKD. The CDR3 covers 13 residues. CDR3 residues: CANRGQGTDTQYF. The CDR3 nucleotides read TGTGCCAACAGGGGACAGGGGACAGATACGCAGTATTTT.

The chain combines TRBV25-1 with TRBJ2-3, with D perhaps matching TRBD2 (6 bases). The CDR3 totals 14 residues. The V end lost 5 bases, the J end lost 1 base, and 10 bases lay between the germline ends. Germline V gene sequence: CDR1 MGHDK, CDR2 SYGVNS. CDR3: CASSIRGGTDTQYF. CDR3 nucleotides: TGTGCCAGCAGTATCCGCGGGGGCACAGATACGCAGTATTTT.

The sample holds a few counts of this clone. The gene calls are TRBV11-1 and TRBJ2-7, with TRBD2 identical over 8 bases. V trimming: 5 bases; J trimming: 2 bases; junction bases outside the gene matches: 2. The CDR3 totals 13 residues. Germline V gives CDR1 SGHAT, CDR2 FQDESV (reference sequence). CDR3 in DNA: TGTGCCAGCAGCGTTAGCGGGACCTACGAGCAGTACTTC. Translated: CASSVSGTYEQYF.

This clone was counted once. V is TRBV30 and J is TRBJ2-5; TRBD2 matches at 9 bases. The CDR3 is 14 residues long. Germline V CDR1 and CDR2: GTSNPN, SVGIG (reference sequence). J lost 5 bases, V lost 2 bases, and 6 bases had no gene match. This CDR3 is CAWSKGGGAETQYF. CDR3 DNA sequence: TGTGCCTGGAGTAAGGGCGGGGGGGCGGAGACCCAGTACTTC.

The J gene is TRBJ2-1, the V gene TRBV3-1 (or the pseudogene TRBV3-2); weak D call: TRBD2 (6 bases). The germline gives CDR1 LGHDT, CDR2 YNNKEL (reference sequence). V was clipped by 4 bases and J by 2 bases, with 9 bases between them. This CDR3 spans 14 amino acids. The CDR3 loop is CASSRSGTYNEQFF. The CDR3 DNA sequence: TGTGCCAGCAGCCGTAGCGGAACCTACAATGAGCAGTTCTTC.

This rearrangement joins TRBV6-4 to TRBJ2-5; unclear D gene. Trimming left V 8 bases short and J 5 bases short, with 15 bases between. Per germline, CDR1 MRHNA and CDR2 SNTAGT. The CDR3 has 13 residues. The CDR3 DNA is TGTGCCAGCTCCAGTATAGCCGGGGAGACCCAGTACTTC. Its protein product is CASSSIAGETQYF.

J is TRBJ2-7 and V is TRBV6-1, with D maybe TRBD1 (6 bases). The CDR3 is 13 amino acids. V gave up 3 bases and J gave up 6 bases, with 12 bases separating them. Germline CDR1 reads MNHNS; CDR2 reads SASEGT. DNA for the CDR3: TGTGCCAGCAGTGAGTTTGGGGGCGGCGAGCAGTACTTC. Residues: CASSEFGGGEQYF.

Notes on this clone: At one end, the junction sequence differs from germline, possibly due to a read error. The V gene is TRBV3-1 (or the pseudogene TRBV3-2), the J gene TRBJ2-1; 7 nucleotides line up with TRBD1. The CDR3 loop spans 12 amino acids. Germline V gene sequence: CDR1 LGHDT, CDR2 YNNKEL (reference sequence). The DNA for the CDR3 is TGTGCCAGCAGCCCCTTTCGACAGGGCTGTGTCTTC. This gives the protein CASSPFRQGCVF.

The chain uses TRBV23-1 and TRBJ1-2; 7 positions match TRBD1. TRBV23-1 is marked as an open reading frame, function uncertain. The length of the CDR3 is 11 residues. With V trimmed by 4 bases and J by 14 bases, 7 bases remained unmatched. For the CDR3, the DNA is TGCGCCAGCAGTCTTTCTCAGGGGGAAACCTTC. Encoded protein: CASSLSQGETF.

The V call is TRBV5-1, the J call TRBJ1-2, with a possible D match to TRBD1 (5 bases). The germline V gene encodes CDR1 SGHRS and CDR2 YFSETQ. Trimming removed 2 bases at V and 8 bases at J, with 19 bases between. The CDR3 covers 15 residues. The chain's CDR3 is CASSLAGDALWGYTF. In nucleotides, the CDR3 is TGCGCCAGCAGCTTAGCGGGGGACGCCCTTTGGGGCTACACCTTC.

The rearrangement joins TRBV7-2 to TRBJ2-3, with D tentatively TRBD2 (6 bases). Per the germline V gene, CDR1 is SGHTA and CDR2 is FQGNSA. This CDR3 spans 15 amino acids. V was shortened by 1 base and J by 12 bases, with 20 bases between the two germline ends. CDR3 sequence: CASSLDFRPGTQQYF. The CDR3 DNA is TGTGCCAGCAGCTTAGACTTTCGACCAGGGACTCAACAGTATTTT.